Listed here are 21 T cell receptor beta chains from one sample, sequenced in a study of T-cell memory formation after mild COVID-19. MiXCR was run by TCRdb on the 5' RACE reads, yielding one entry per CDR3 protein. The sample includes roughly 550,000 distinct CDR3 sequences, around 20% of them seen just once. Material: PBMCs or a T cell subset sorted from them (not recorded which). Source of these receptors: an adult woman who had mild COVID-19 (a few samples of this study predate the infection). Cell type and time point are not known.

The J gene is TRBJ1-1, the V gene TRBV5-1; 7 bases agree with TRBD1. The V gene end was trimmed by 4 bases and the J gene end by 5 bases; junction bases not matched to a gene: 11. From germline, CDR1 is SGHRS and CDR2 YFSETQ. There are 15 residues in the CDR3. CDR3 sequence: CASSIQTGAGTEAFF. Here the CDR3 DNA reads TGCGCCAGCAGCATCCAAACAGGGGCGGGAACTGAAGCTTTCTTT.

This clonotype has just one count. The rearrangement uses TRBV10-3 and TRBJ2-2, with D possibly TRBD2 on 6 matching bases. Germline V gives CDR1 ENHRY, CDR2 SYGVKD. The CDR3 totals 14 residues. Trimming left V 6 bases short and J 3 bases short, with 11 bases between. CDR3 protein: CAIRRERDTGELFF. The CDR3 DNA reads as TGTGCCATCAGGCGGGAACGGGACACCGGGGAGCTGTTTTTT.

This clonotype was counted between two and nine times. CDR3 nucleotides: TGTGCCAGCAGCTTGAGGGTCTCAGATACGCAGTATTTT. It is translated as CASSLRVSDTQYF. This rearrangement joins TRBV7-9 to TRBJ2-3; perhaps TRBD2 as D (5 bases). The CDR3 is made up of 13 amino acids. CDR1 is SEHNR, CDR2 FQNEAQ, per germline (reference sequence). V lost 3 bases and J lost 4, with 8 bases in between.

This chain links TRBV18 with TRBJ2-7, with a weak D call TRBD2 (6 bases). The CDR3 runs to 13 residues. Trimming removed 5 bases from V and 6 bases from J, with 14 bases in between. Germline values: CDR1 KGHSH, CDR2 LQKENI. Here the CDR3 reads CASSGGSGAEQYF. Here the CDR3 DNA reads TGTGCCAGCTCAGGAGGGAGCGGTGCCGAGCAGTACTTC.

The chain combines TRBV30 with TRBJ2-6; no firm D call. V dropped 8 bases and J dropped 3 bases, with 8 bases sitting between them. Germline V gene sequence: CDR1 GTSNPN, CDR2 SVGIG (reference sequence). The CDR3 has 12 amino acids. CDR3 sequence reads: CAALDGANVLTF. The CDR3 DNA sequence: TGTGCCGCCTTGGATGGGGCCAACGTCCTGACTTTC. Using reference TRBV30 and TRBJ2-6 for the parts outside the CDR3, the full variable domain is SQTIHQWPATLVQPVGSPLSLECTVEGTSNPNLYWYRQAAGRGLQLLFYSVGIGQISSEVPQNLSASRPQDRQFILSSKKLLLSDSGFYLCAALDGANVLTFGAGSRLTVL.

This clonotype appeared a few times. CDR3 coding DNA: TGTGCCAGCAGCACGGACAGGCGGGGGACTGAAGCTTTCTTT. Protein product: CASSTDRRGTEAFF. The chain uses TRBV7-8 and TRBJ1-1; TRBD1 matches 7 bases. This CDR3 region has 14 residues. With 5 bases clipped from V and 5 bases from J, the junction kept 8 bases outside the gene matches. Germline CDR1 is SGHVS and CDR2 is FQNEAQ.

The rearrangement joins TRBV30 to TRBJ2-6, with D maybe TRBD2 (5 bases). From germline, CDR1 is GTSNPN and CDR2 SVGIG (reference sequence). V lost 0 bases to trimming and J lost 1 base, with 7 bases between them. The CDR3 loop spans 15 amino acids. The CDR3 coding sequence is TGTGCCTGGAGTGTGACGGGATCTGGGGCCAACGTCCTGACTTTC. It translates to CAWSVTGSGANVLTF.

The chain joins TRBV4-2 to TRBJ1-4, with a weak D call TRBD1 (5 bases). Germline values: CDR1 LGHNA, CDR2 YNFKEQ. The CDR3 contains 16 residues. V lost 0 bases and J lost 4, with 12 bases in between. The CDR3 region has the DNA TGTGCCAGCAGCCAAGACTGGGGGAGGATTAATGAAAAACTGTTTTTT. Its protein product is CASSQDWGRINEKLFF.

The V call is TRBV4-1, the J call TRBJ1-1; D gene uncertain. The CDR3 extends over 14 amino acids. Germline V gene lookup returns CDR1 MGHRA and CDR2 YSYEKL. Trimming took off 3 bases at V and 6 bases at J, with 14 bases between the two ends. CDR3 loop: CASSQTRGTPEAFF. As DNA, the CDR3 is TGCGCCAGCAGCCAGACTCGAGGAACTCCTGAAGCTTTCTTT.

The chain carries TRBV5-1 and TRBJ2-7; the D gene is possibly TRBD2 (5 bases). The CDR3 runs 14 residues. Germline CDR1 and CDR2: SGHRS and YFSETQ. Trimming took 1 base from V and 7 from J, leaving 15 bases between them. The CDR3 here is CASSLSASSNEQYF. For the CDR3, the DNA is TGCGCCAGCAGCTTGTCCGCTAGCTCGAATGAGCAGTACTTC. The entire variable domain, with the rest obtained from reference TRBV5-1 and TRBJ2-7, is as follows: KAGVTQTPRYLIKTRGQQVTLSCSPISGHRSVSWYQQTPGQGLQFLFEYFSETQRNKGNFPGRFSGRQFSNSRSEMNVSTLELGDSALYLCASSLSASSNEQYFGPGTRLTVT.

The chain combines TRBV7-8 with TRBJ1-5, with D perhaps TRBD1 (5 bases). Germline V gives CDR1 SGHVS, CDR2 FQNEAQ. V was trimmed by 5 bases and J by 11 bases, leaving 22 bases between them. The CDR3 totals 15 residues. DNA of the CDR3: TGTGCCAGCAGCACCCGGGGGGGGAATAGCGAGTCCCAGCATTTT. It encodes CASSTRGGNSESQHF.

The CDR3 bases are TGTGCCAGCAGTTACCAGACTAGCGGGGGGATAACCTACGAGCAGTACTTC. Residues: CASSYQTSGGITYEQYF. This chain uses TRBV6-6 with TRBJ2-7, with 13 nucleotides matching TRBD2. The CDR3 covers 17 residues. The V gene's germline CDR1 is MNHNY and CDR2 SVGAGI (reference sequence). V lost 2 bases to trimming and J lost 2 bases; unmatched junction nucleotides: 6.

This clonotype was counted many times. J is TRBJ2-5 and V is TRBV5-6, with a tentative D call TRBD2 (5 bases). The CDR3 extends over 14 amino acids. The germline V gene has CDR1 SGHDT and CDR2 YYEEEE. Trimming stripped 4 bases from V and 4 bases from J, with 14 bases between. CDR3 residues: CASSQIGVRETQYF. As DNA, the CDR3 is TGTGCCAGCAGCCAAATCGGGGTGCGAGAGACCCAGTACTTC.

V usage is TRBV20-1 and J usage is TRBJ2-1, with D unresolved. V was trimmed by 3 bases and J by 7 bases, leaving 22 bases between them. The CDR3 runs to 16 residues. In germline, CDR1 is DFQATT, CDR2 SNEGSKA (reference sequence). In DNA, the CDR3 is TGCAGTGCTAGGTCGTTGCAGCCCCTCGTGGGAAATGAGCAGTTCTTC. It is translated as CSARSLQPLVGNEQFF.

The chain couples TRBV10-3 to TRBJ1-1; maybe TRBD1 (5 bases). Germline CDR1 is ENHRY and CDR2 is SYGVKD. V dropped 5 bases and J dropped 4 bases, with 11 bases sitting between them. The CDR3 is 13 amino acids. CDR3 nucleotide sequence: TGTGCCATCAGTACCAGGGAGGGCACTGAAGCTTTCTTT. Protein product: CAISTREGTEAFF.

Only a few counts were recorded for this clonotype. J is TRBJ2-7 and V is TRBV6-5; 9 bases are a match to TRBD1. The germline V gene has CDR1 MNHEY and CDR2 SVGAGI. The CDR3 is made up of 14 amino acids. Trimming removed 2 bases from V and 3 bases from J; junction bases left unmatched: 2. This CDR3 reads CASSYGGQGYEQYF. The CDR3, as DNA: TGTGCCAGCAGTTACGGGGGACAGGGCTACGAGCAGTACTTC.

The chain combines TRBV28 with TRBJ1-5; 8 bases are a match to TRBD1. Germline V lookup: CDR1 MDHEN, CDR2 SYDVKM. J was trimmed by 8 bases and V by 6 bases; bases with no gene match: 6. The CDR3 runs to 13 residues. In DNA form, the CDR3 reads TGTGCCAGCAGCCCGACAGGGGACAAGCCCCAGCATTTT. This translates into CASSPTGDKPQHF.

This clonotype was seen a handful of times. The chain employs TRBV20-1 and TRBJ2-3; the D gene is possibly TRBD2 (5 bases). The CDR3 consists of 14 residues. CDR1 is DFQATT and CDR2 is SNEGSKA in the germline V gene (reference sequence). The ends were cut back, 2 bases at V and 2 bases at J, with 11 bases in the middle. In nucleotides, the CDR3 is TGCAGTGCTAGAAGAGGGAATCCCACAGATACGCAGTATTTT. Its translation: CSARRGNPTDTQYF.

The J gene is TRBJ2-1, the V gene TRBV4-1; possible D gene TRBD2, 7 bases. This CDR3 comprises 17 residues. V was pared by 4 bases and J by 7 bases, with 23 bases between. Looked up from germline, CDR1 is MGHRA and CDR2 is YSYEKL. This CDR3 reads CASSRRGGDKILNEQFF. DNA of the CDR3: TGCGCCAGCAGCCGGCGTGGGGGGGACAAGATTTTGAATGAGCAGTTCTTC.

The genes are TRBV12-3 or TRBV12-4 and TRBJ2-1, with D possibly matching TRBD2 (6 bases). Deletions cut 7 bases from V and 4 bases from J, with 17 bases between. The CDR3 runs to 15 residues. This CDR3 reads CASTLEGYGYNEQFF. The CDR3 nucleotides are TGTGCCAGCACCCTGGAGGGGTATGGTTACAATGAGCAGTTCTTC.

This clonotype was counted only a few times. The chain uses TRBV10-3 and TRBJ2-1, with 8 bases aligning to TRBD1. The junction had 2 bases not matched to a gene; V was cut back by 10 bases and J by 3 bases. The CDR3 totals 12 residues. From germline, CDR1 is ENHRY and CDR2 SYGVKD. CDR3 residues: CATGQGYNEQFF. The DNA for the CDR3 is TGTGCCACAGGACAGGGCTACAATGAGCAGTTCTTC.